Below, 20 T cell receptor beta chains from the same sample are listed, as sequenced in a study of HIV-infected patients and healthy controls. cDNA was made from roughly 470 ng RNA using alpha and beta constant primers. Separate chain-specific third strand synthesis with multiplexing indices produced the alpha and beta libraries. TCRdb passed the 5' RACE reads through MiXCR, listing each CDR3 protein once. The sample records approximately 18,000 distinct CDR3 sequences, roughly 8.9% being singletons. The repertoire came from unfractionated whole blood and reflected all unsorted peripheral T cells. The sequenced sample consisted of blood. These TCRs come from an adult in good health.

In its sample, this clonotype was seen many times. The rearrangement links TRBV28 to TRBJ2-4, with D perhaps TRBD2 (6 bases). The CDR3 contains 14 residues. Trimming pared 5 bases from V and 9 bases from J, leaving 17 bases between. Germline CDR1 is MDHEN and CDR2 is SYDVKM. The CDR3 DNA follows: TGTGCCAGCAGTCTACCTACCGGGACTGGCATTCAGTACTTC. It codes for CASSLPTGTGIQYF.

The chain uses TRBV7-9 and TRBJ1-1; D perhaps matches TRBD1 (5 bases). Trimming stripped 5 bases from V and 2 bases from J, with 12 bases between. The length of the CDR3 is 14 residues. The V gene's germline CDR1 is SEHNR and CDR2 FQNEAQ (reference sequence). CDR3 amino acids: CASSRQQVNTEAFF. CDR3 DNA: TGTGCCAGCAGCCGCCAACAGGTAAACACTGAAGCTTTCTTT.

CDR3 residues: CASSYSSVTGELFF. The DNA for the CDR3 is TGTGCCAGCAGCTATTCGTCAGTGACCGGGGAGCTGTTTTTT. This chain joins TRBV12-3 or TRBV12-4 and TRBJ2-2; D is unresolved. With 6 bases removed from V and 5 bases from J, the gap between germline ends came to 13 bases. The CDR3 has 14 amino acids.

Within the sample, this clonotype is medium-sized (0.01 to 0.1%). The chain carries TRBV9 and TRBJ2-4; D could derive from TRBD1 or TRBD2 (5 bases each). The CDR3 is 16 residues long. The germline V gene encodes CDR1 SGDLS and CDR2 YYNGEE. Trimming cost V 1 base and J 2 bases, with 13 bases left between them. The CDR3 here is CASSVRGDISKNIQYF. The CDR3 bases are TGTGCCAGCAGCGTAAGAGGGGATATCTCCAAAAACATTCAGTACTTC. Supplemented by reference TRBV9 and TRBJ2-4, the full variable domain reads DSGVTQTPKHLITATGQRVTLRCSPRSGDLSVYWYQQSLDQGLQFLIQYYNGEERAKGNILERFSAQQFPDLHSELNLSSLELGDSALYFCASSVRGDISKNIQYFGAGTRLSVL.

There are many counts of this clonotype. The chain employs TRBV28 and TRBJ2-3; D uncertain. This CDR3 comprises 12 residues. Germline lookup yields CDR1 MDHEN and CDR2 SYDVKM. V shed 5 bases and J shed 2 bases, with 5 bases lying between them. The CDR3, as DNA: TGTGCCAGCAGTCACAACACAGATACGCAGTATTTT. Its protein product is CASSHNTDTQYF.

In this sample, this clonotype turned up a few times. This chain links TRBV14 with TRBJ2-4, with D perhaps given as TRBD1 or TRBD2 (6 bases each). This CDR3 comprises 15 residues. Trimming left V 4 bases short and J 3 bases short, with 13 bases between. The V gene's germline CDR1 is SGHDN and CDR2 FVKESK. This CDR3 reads CASSPPGAGKNIQYF. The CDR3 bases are TGTGCCAGCAGCCCGCCGGGGGCAGGCAAAAACATTCAGTACTTC.

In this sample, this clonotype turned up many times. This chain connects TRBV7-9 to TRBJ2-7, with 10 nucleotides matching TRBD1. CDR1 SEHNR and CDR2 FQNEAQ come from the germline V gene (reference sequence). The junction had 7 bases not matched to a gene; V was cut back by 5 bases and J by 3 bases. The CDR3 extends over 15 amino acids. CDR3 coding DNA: TGTGCCAGCAGCCCCGCCGGGACAGGGGTCTACGAGCAGTACTTC. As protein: CASSPAGTGVYEQYF.

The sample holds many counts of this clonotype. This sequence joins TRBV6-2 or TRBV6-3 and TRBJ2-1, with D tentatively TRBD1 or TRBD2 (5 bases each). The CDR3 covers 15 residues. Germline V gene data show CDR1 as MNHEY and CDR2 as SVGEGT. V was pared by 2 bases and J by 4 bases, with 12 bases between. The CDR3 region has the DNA TGTGCCAGCAGTTACGGCCAGGGACCATACAATGAGCAGTTCTTC. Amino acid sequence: CASSYGQGPYNEQFF.

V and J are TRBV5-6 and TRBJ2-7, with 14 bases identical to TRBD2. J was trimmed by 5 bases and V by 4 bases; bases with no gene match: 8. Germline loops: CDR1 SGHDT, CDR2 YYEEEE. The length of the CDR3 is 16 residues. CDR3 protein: CASSRLAGGPQDEQYF. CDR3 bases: TGTGCCAGCAGCCGACTAGCGGGAGGGCCCCAGGACGAGCAGTACTTC.

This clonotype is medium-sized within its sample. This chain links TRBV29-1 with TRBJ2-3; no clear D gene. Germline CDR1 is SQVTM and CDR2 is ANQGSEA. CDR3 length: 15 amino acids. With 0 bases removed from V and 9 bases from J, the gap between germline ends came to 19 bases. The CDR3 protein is CSVEDSPDPVRTQYF. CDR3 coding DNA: TGCAGCGTTGAAGACTCGCCGGACCCCGTCCGAACGCAGTATTTT.

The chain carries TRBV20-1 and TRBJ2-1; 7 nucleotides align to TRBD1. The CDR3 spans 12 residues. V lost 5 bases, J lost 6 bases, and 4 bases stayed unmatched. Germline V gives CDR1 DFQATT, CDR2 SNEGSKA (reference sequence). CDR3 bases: TGCAGTGCTTTGGGGACAGTCAATGAGCAGTTCTTC. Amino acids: CSALGTVNEQFF.

The CDR3 region is CASSLEPLNTEAFF. DNA for the CDR3: TGTGCCAGCAGTTTAGAACCTTTGAACACTGAAGCTTTCTTT. The genes are TRBV12-3 or TRBV12-4 and TRBJ1-1; D uncertain. Trimming left V 1 base short and J 0 bases short, with 6 bases between. CDR3 length: 14 amino acids.

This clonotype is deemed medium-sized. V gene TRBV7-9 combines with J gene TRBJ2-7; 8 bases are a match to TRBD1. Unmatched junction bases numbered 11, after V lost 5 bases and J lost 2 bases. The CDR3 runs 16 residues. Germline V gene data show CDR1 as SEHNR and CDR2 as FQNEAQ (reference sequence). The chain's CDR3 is CASSGRRTGPTYEQYF. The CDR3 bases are TGTGCCAGCAGCGGACGTCGGACAGGGCCCACCTACGAGCAGTACTTC.

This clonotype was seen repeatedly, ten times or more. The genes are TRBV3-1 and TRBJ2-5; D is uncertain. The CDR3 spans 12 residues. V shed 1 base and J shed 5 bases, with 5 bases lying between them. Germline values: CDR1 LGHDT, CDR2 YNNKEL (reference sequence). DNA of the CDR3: TGTGCCAGCAGCCAAGCTCGGGAGACCCAGTACTTC. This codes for CASSQARETQYF.

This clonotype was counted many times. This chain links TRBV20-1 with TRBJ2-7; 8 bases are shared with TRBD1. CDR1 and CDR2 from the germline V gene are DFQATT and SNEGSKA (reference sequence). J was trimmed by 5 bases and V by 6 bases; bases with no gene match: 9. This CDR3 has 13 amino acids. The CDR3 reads CSASRTGIHEQYF. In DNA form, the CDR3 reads TGCAGTGCGAGCCGGACAGGGATCCACGAGCAGTACTTC.

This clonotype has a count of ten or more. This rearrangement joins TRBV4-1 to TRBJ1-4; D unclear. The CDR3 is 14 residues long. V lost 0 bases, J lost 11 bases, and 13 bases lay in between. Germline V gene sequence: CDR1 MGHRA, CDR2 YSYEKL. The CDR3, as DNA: TGCGCCAGCAGCCAAGACGGTCCCTTAGGGAAACTGTTTTTT. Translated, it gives CASSQDGPLGKLFF.

Here the CDR3 DNA reads TGTGCCAGCAGCCAAGGCGTGGGAGACCCTTACGAGCAGTACTTC. It is translated as CASSQGVGDPYEQYF. This chain links TRBV14 with TRBJ2-7, with a possible D match to TRBD2 (5 bases). CDR3 length equals 15 residues. V lost 1 base to trimming and J lost 4 bases, with 14 bases between them. Germline V gene sequence: CDR1 SGHDN, CDR2 FVKESK.

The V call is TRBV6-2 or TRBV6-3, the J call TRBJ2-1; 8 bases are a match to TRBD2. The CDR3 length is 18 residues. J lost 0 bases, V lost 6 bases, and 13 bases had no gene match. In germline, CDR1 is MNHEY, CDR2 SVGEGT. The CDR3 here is CASRLLADQISSYNEQFF. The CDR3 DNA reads TGTGCCAGCAGACTACTAGCGGATCAAATTAGCTCCTACAATGAGCAGTTCTTC.

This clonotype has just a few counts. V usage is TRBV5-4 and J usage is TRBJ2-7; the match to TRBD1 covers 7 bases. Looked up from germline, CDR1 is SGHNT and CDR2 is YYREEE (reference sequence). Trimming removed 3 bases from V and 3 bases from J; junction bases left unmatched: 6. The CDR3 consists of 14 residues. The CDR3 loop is CASSSRDSIYEQYF. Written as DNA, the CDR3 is TGTGCCAGCAGCTCCCGGGACAGCATCTACGAGCAGTACTTC.

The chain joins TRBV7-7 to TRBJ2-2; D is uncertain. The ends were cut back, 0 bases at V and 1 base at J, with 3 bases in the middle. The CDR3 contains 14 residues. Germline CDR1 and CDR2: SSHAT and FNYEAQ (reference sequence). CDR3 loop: CASSLARNTGELFF. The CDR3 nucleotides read TGTGCCAGCAGCTTAGCGAGGAACACCGGGGAGCTGTTTTTT. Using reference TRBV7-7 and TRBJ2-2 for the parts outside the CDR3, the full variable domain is GAGVSQSPRYKVTKRGQDVTLRCDPISSHATLYWYQQALGQGPEFLTYFNYEAQPDKSGLPSDRFSAERPEGSISTLTIQRTEQRDSAMYRCASSLARNTGELFFGEGSRLTVL.